This T cell receptor beta chain was sequenced during a study of CD8 T cells in Susac syndrome. Study-level information: Sequenced Susac syndrome patients included roughly six with clinically active disease and eight in remission.

Study outcomes and limitations: The authors acknowledged that the study's TCR sequencing and HLA analysis involved relatively few individuals.

The CDR3 contains 15 residues. V shed 5 bases and J 2 bases; nucleotides not matched to a gene: 2. Germline CDR1 and CDR2: SGHTA and FQGNSA. About 0.5 to 1 ug RNA was reverse transcribed with random hexamers. The TCR beta CDR3 was amplified by immunoSEQ multiplex PCR across 54 Vbeta, 13 Jbeta. TCRdb analysed the immunoSEQ multiplex PCR reads with MiXCR anew, one entry per CDR3 protein. Among more than 100,000 distinct CDR3 sequences listed, 96% were seen once. Purification of the CD8+ and CD4+ T cells relied on negative isolation, and TEMRA cells underwent FACS enrichment. Concerning this clonotype: Its antigen is unknown.

The gene calls are TRBV7-2 and TRBJ2-3; TRBD2 agrees at 12 bases. This clonotype was sampled from a human donor with Susac syndrome. Sequenced input: CD4+ T cells from PBMCs. This CDR3 reads CASSPSGRATDTQYF. The CDR3, as DNA: TGTGCCAGCAGCCCTAGCGGGAGGGCCACAGATACGCAGTATTTT.